These T cell receptor beta chains were read from a single sample in a study of blood T cells in healthy people across ages. TCRdb itself ran the 5' RACE reads through MiXCR, one entry per CDR3 protein. Among some 750,000 distinct CDR3 sequences listed, over 20% were seen once. Source material: blood. Receptor source: a man in his 70s in good health. The CDR3 runs from the conserved cysteine through the conserved F or W. Fields, in order: V gene, CDR3 length, J gene, D gene, CDR3 protein. D genes are given only for firm matches.

TRBV28	14	TRBJ2-7	TRBD2	CASKVGGVSYEQYF
TRBV7-2	14	TRBJ1-2	TRBD1	CASSLLRGLSGYTF
TRBV20-1	17	TRBJ2-3	-	CSAGGLEAVTSTDTQYF
TRBV28	15	TRBJ2-7	-	CASSLSGPVTSEQYF
TRBV7-8	15	-	TRBD1	CASTLVTGTVYEQYF
TRBV20-1	16	TRBJ2-1	TRBD2	CSARVGSGRFYNEQFF
TRBV7-9	14	-	-	CASSLQGLVAEQFF
TRBV15	16	TRBJ1-3	TRBD1	CATSRETGPSGNTIYF
TRBV5-1	16	TRBJ2-1	-	CASSLAIRRGSNEQFF
TRBV25-1	14	TRBJ2-4	-	CASSEYGAKNIQYF
TRBV15	15	TRBJ2-1	-	CATGTNPLTYNEQFF
TRBV27	13	-	-	CASQDPNSYEQYF
TRBV10-3	14	TRBJ2-5	-	CAISDQGVSETQYF
TRBV9	14	TRBJ1-1	-	CASSVVPGPTEAFF
TRBV3-1	17	TRBJ1-5	-	CASSRGVSERGIRPQHF
TRBV5-1	16	TRBJ2-3	-	CASSRGPGGGTDTQYF